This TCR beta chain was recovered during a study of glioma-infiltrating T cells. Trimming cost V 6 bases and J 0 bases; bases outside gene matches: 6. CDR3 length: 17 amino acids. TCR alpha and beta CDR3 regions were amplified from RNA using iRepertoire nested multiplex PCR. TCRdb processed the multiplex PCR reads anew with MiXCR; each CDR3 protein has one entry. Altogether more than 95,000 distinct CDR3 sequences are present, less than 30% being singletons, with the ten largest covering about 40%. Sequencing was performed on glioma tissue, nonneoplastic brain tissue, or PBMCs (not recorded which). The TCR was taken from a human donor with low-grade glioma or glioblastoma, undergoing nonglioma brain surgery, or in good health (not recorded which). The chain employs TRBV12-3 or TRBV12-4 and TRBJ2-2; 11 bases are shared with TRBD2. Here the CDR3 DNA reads TGTGCCAGCAGGAAGACTAGCGGGGTTGCGAACACCGGGGAGCTGTTTTTT. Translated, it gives CASRKTSGVANTGELFF.